A single sample is the source of the 10 T cell receptor beta chains below, sequenced in a study of T cell changes during pregnancy in multiple sclerosis. The table came from immunoSEQ multiplex PCR; TCRdb's copy has only in-frame clones and leaves some out. The sample has about 69,000 clones, just over 90% seen once. Sequencing was performed on peripheral blood, taken in the third trimester of pregnancy. These TCRs come from a female donor with multiple sclerosis, enrolled in a pregnancy study.

CDR3 nucleotides: TGCGCCAGCAGCCGCGGGACAGGGGGCGCCTTGTACGAGCAGTACTTC. It yields the protein CASSRGTGGALYEQYF. The chain uses TRBV5-1 and TRBJ2-7; the match to TRBD1 covers 12 bases. V was clipped by 4 bases and J by 4 bases; unmatched bases: 9. The CDR3 contains 16 residues. The germline gives CDR1 SGHRS, CDR2 YFSETQ.

The genes are TRBV6-5 and TRBJ2-1; D ambiguous. Germline values: CDR1 MNHEY, CDR2 SVGAGI. Deletions cut 0 bases from V and 6 bases from J, with 15 bases between. This CDR3 spans 16 amino acids. The CDR3 reads CASSYSYSSVGNEQFF. CDR3 nucleotides: TGTGCCAGCAGTTACTCTTACAGCTCTGTGGGCAATGAGCAGTTCTTC.

This sequence joins TRBV5-1 and TRBJ2-1; the match to TRBD2 covers 7 bases. Unmatched junction bases numbered 8, after V lost 3 bases and J lost 8 bases. There are 14 residues in the CDR3. Germline V gives CDR1 SGHRS, CDR2 YFSETQ. This CDR3 reads CASSWGISGDEQFF. For the CDR3, the DNA is TGCGCCAGCAGCTGGGGGATAAGCGGGGATGAGCAGTTCTTC.

The chain has TRBV29-1 and TRBJ1-4; TRBD1 agrees at 8 bases. In germline, CDR1 is SQVTM, CDR2 ANQGSEA. V shed 6 bases, J shed 8 bases, and the junction held 14 bases outside the gene matches. CDR3 length: 15 amino acids. CDR3 nucleotide sequence: TGCAGCGTCGGGGACAGGAGATCCCCCGGAGAAAAACTGTTTTTT. Protein product: CSVGDRRSPGEKLFF. The full variable domain, completed using reference TRBV29-1 and TRBJ1-4, is SAVISQKPSRDICQRGTSLTIQCQVDSQVTMMFWYRQQPGQSLTLIATANQGSEATYESGFVIDKFPISRPNLTFSTLTVSNMSPEDSSIYLCSVGDRRSPGEKLFFGSGTQLSVL.

This sequence joins TRBV5-1 and TRBJ1-1, with D possibly TRBD1 on 5 matching bases. Trimming shortened V by 7 bases and J by 2 bases, and 18 bases separated the two germline ends. Germline-derived CDR1 and CDR2 are SGHRS and YFSETQ. The CDR3 covers 15 residues. CDR3 sequence: CASADRGGVNTEAFF. The CDR3 DNA follows: TGCGCCAGCGCCGACCGGGGGGGGGTTAACACTGAAGCTTTCTTT.

This chain joins TRBV2 and TRBJ2-7, with D perhaps matching TRBD1 (6 bases). Per germline, CDR1 SNHLY and CDR2 FYNNEI. CDR3 length: 13 residues. Trimming removed 5 bases from V and 4 bases from J, with 12 bases in between. The CDR3 sequence: CASSTWQGYEQYF. CDR3 DNA: TGTGCCAGCAGTACTTGGCAGGGGTACGAGCAGTACTTC.

The chain joins TRBV7-8 to TRBJ1-5; 8 bases align to TRBD1. CDR1 is SGHVS and CDR2 is FQNEAQ in the germline V gene. The CDR3 is made up of 16 amino acids. The J segment lost 4 bases and the V segment lost 5 bases, leaving 10 bases of the junction unmatched. CDR3 in DNA: TGTGCCAGCAGCCCCCTTCGGACAGGGTCTAATCAGCCCCAGCATTTT. Amino acid sequence: CASSPLRTGSNQPQHF.

V is TRBV15 and J is TRBJ2-3, with 7 bases fitting TRBD1. Germline lookup yields CDR1 LNHNV and CDR2 YYDKDF (reference sequence). This CDR3 spans 14 amino acids. V shed 5 bases, J shed 3 bases, and the junction held 5 bases outside the gene matches. CDR3 in DNA: TGTGCCACCAGCGGTCGACAGGGAACAGATACGCAGTATTTT. This translates into CATSGRQGTDTQYF. Looking up the rest from reference TRBV15 and TRBJ2-3 gives the full variable domain: DAMVIQNPRYQVTQFGKPVTLSCSQTLNHNVMYWYQQKSSQAPKLLFHYYDKDFNNEADTPDNFQSRRPNTSFCFLDIRSPGLGDTAMYLCATSGRQGTDTQYFGPGTRLTVL.

The sample holds a few counts of this clone. The chain couples TRBV29-1 to TRBJ2-5; 13 nucleotides match TRBD2. J gave up 7 bases and V 4 bases, and 6 bases lay outside the gene matches. The CDR3 consists of 14 residues. Germline CDR1 SQVTM, CDR2 ANQGSEA. The CDR3 loop reads CSVATSGGAGTQYF. CDR3 DNA: TGCAGCGTTGCCACTAGCGGGGGGGCCGGGACCCAGTACTTC.

The V gene is TRBV5-1, the J gene TRBJ2-1; 14 nucleotides match TRBD2. The CDR3 consists of 17 residues. V dropped 2 bases and J dropped 3; count of bases not matched to a gene: 4. Germline CDR1 is SGHRS and CDR2 is YFSETQ. CDR3 amino acids: CASSLLTSGGVYNEQFF. The CDR3 DNA follows: TGCGCCAGCAGCTTACTGACTAGCGGGGGGGTCTACAATGAGCAGTTCTTC.